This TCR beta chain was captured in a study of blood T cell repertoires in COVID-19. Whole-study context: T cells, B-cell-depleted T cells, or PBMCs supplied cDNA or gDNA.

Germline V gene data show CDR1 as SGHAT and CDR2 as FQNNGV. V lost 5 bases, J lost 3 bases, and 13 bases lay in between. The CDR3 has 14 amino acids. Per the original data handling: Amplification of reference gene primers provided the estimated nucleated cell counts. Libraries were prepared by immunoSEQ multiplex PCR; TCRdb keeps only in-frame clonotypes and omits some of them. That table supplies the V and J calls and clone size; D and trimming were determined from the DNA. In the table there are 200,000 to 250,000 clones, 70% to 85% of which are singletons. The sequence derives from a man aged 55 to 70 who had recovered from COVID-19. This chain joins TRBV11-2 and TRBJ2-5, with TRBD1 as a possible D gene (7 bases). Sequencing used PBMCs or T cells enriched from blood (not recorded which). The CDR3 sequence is CASSQGGHKETQYF. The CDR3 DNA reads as TGTGCCAGCAGCCAGGGGGGACACAAAGAGACCCAGTACTTC.